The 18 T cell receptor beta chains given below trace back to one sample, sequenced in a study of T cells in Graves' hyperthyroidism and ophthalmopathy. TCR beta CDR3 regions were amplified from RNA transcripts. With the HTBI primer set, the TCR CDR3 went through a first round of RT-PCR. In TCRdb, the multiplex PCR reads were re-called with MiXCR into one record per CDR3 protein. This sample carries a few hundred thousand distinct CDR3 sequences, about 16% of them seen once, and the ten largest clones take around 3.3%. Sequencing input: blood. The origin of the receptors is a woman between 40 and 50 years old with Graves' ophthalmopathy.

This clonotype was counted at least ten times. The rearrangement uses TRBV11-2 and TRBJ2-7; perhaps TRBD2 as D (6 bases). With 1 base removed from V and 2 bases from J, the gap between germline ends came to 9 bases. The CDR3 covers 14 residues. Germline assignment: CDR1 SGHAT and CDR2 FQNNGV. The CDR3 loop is CASSLGDLAYEQYF. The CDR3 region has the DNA TGTGCCAGCAGCTTAGGGGACTTAGCCTACGAGCAGTACTTC.

The CDR3 region has the DNA TGCAGCGCCCTGAGTCAGACAGGGGATGAGCAGTTCTTC. Protein sequence: CSALSQTGDEQFF. The chain links TRBV29-1 to TRBJ2-1, with 8 bases lining up with TRBD1. This CDR3 is 13 amino acids long. Per the germline V gene, CDR1 is SQVTM and CDR2 is ANQGSEA. V lost 7 bases, J lost 8 bases, and 10 bases stayed unmatched.

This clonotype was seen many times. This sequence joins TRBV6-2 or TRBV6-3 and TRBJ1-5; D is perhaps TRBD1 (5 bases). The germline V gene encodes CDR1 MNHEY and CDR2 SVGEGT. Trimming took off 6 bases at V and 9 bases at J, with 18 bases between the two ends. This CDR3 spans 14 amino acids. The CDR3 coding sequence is TGTGCCAGCAGCCCTGGGACCCCCTCTTTGCCCCAGCATTTT. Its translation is CASSPGTPSLPQHF.

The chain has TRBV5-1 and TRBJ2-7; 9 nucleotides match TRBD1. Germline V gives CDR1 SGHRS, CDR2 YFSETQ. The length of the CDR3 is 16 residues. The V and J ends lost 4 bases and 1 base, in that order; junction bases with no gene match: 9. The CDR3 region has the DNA TGCGCCAGCAGCCCACGCTCGGACAGGGGATCCTACGAGCAGTACTTC. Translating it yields CASSPRSDRGSYEQYF.

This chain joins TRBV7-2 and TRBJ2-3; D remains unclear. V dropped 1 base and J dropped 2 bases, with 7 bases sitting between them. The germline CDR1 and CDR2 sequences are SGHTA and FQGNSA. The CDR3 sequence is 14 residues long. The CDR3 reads CASSLDPYTDTQYF. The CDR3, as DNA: TGTGCCAGCAGCTTAGATCCATACACAGATACGCAGTATTTT.

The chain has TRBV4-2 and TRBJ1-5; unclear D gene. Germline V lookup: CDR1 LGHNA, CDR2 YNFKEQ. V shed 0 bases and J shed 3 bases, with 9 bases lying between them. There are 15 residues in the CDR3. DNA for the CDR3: TGTGCCAGCAGCCAAGATCGACGGAACAATCAGCCCCAGCATTTT. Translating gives CASSQDRRNNQPQHF.

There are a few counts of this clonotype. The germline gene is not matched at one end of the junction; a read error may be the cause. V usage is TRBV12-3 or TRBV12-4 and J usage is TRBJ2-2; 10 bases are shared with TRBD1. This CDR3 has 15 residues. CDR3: CASAQGTGVSGGLFF. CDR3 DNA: TGTGCCAGCGCGCAGGGGACAGGGGTGTCCGGGGGGCTGTTTTTT.

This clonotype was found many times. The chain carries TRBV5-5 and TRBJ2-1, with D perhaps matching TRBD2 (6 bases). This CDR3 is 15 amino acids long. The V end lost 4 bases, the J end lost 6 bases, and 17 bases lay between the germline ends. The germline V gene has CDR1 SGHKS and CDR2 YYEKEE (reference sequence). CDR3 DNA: TGTGCCAGCAGCCCGGACGGTCGACTAGGCAATGAGCAGTTCTTC. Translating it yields CASSPDGRLGNEQFF.

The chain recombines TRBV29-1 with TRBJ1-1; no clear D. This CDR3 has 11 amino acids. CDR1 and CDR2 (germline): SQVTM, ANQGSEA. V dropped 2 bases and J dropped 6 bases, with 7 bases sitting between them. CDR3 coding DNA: TGCAGCGTTGAAAGAACTTCTGAAGCTTTCTTT. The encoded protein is CSVERTSEAFF.

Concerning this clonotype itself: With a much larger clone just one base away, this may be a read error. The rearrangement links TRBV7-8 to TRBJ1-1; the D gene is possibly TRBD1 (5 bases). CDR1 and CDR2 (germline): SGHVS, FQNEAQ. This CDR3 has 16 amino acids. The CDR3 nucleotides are TGTGCCAGCAGCTTAGCGTGGGGGGTCGGTGGCACTGAAGCTCTCTTT. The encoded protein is CASSLAWGVGGTEALF. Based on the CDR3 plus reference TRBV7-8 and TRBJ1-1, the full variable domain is GAGVSQSPRYKVAKRGQDVALRCDPISGHVSLFWYQQALGQGPEFLTYFQNEAQLDKSGLPSDRFFAERPEGSVSTLKIQRTQQEDSAVYLCASSLAWGVGGTEALFGQGTRLTVV.

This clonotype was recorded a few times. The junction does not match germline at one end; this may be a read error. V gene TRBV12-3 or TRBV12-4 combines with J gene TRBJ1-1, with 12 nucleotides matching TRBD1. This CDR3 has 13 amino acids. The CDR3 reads CASRTGQGAGWVF. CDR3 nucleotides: TGTGCCAGCAGGACGGGACAGGGGGCGGGTTGGGTCTTT.

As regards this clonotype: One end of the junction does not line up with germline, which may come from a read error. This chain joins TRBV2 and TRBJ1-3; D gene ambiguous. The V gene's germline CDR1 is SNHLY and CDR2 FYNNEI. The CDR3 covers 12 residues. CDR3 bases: TGTGCCAGCAGTGTAGAAGGAAGCACCATATATTTT. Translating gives CASSVEGSTIYF.

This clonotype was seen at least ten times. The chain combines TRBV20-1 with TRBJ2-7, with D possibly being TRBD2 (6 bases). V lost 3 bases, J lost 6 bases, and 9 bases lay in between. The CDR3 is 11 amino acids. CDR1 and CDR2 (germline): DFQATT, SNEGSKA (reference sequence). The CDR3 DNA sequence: TGCAGTGCTAGGGGAGGAGGCGAGCAGTACTTC. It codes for CSARGGGEQYF.

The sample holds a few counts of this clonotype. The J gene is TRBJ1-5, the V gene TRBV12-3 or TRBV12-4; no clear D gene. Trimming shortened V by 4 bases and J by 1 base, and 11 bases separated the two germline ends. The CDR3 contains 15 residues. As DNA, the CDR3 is TGTGCCAGCAGTTCGCGTCCATCCAGCAATCAGCCCCAGCATTTT. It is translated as CASSSRPSSNQPQHF.

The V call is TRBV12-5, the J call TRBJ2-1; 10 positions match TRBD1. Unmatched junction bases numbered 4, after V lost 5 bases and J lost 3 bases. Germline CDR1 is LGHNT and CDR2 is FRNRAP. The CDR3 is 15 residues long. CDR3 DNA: TGTGCTAGTGGTCCGGGACAGGGGAGCTACAATGAGCAGTTCTTC. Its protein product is CASGPGQGSYNEQFF.

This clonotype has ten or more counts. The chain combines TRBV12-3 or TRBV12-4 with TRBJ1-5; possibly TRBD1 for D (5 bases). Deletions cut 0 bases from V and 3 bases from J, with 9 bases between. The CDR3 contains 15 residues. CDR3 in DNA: TGTGCCAGCAGTTTAGCGCGGGGGGACAATCAGCCCCAGCATTTT. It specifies CASSLARGDNQPQHF.

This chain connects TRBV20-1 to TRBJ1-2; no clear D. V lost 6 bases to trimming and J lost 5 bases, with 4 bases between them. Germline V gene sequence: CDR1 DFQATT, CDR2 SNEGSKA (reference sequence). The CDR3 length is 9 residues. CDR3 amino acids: CSAGYGYTF. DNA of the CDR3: TGCAGTGCCGGTTATGGCTACACCTTC.

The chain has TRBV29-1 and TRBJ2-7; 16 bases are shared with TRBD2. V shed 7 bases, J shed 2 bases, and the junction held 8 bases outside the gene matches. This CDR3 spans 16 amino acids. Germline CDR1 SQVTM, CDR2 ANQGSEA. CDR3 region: CSASGLAGGPTYEQYF. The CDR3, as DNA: TGCAGCGCCTCGGGACTAGCGGGAGGGCCAACCTACGAGCAGTACTTC.